Below, 15 T cell receptor beta chains from the same sample are listed, as sequenced in a study of shared clonotypes between healthy human individuals. TCRdb keeps only in-frame clones here, not all; method: immunoSEQ multiplex PCR. The sample holds 450,000 to 700,000 clones; around 95% are singletons and the top ten take 0.09% to 0.13%. Naive-designated CD8 cells lacked CD45RO, were positively enriched for CCR7, and omitted terminally differentiated effector memory CD45RA+ cells. The sequencing sample was made of naive CD8+ T cells sorted from blood. The receptor source for this set is a woman aged 30 to 39 in good health.

The V and J genes are TRBV7-9 and TRBJ1-5, with 9 bases aligning to TRBD1. The CDR3 runs 14 residues. From germline, CDR1 is SEHNR and CDR2 FQNEAQ (reference sequence). V shed 5 bases and J 4 bases; nucleotides not matched to a gene: 3. The CDR3 DNA sequence: TGTGCCAGCAGCGGGGGGACAGGGAATCAGCCCCAGCATTTT. Amino acid sequence: CASSGGTGNQPQHF. Looking up the rest from reference TRBV7-9 and TRBJ1-5 gives the full variable domain: DTGVSQNPRHKITKRGQNVTFRCDPISEHNRLYWYRQTLGQGPEFLTYFQNEAQLEKSRLLSDRFSAERPKGSFSTLEIQRTEQGDSAMYLCASSGGTGNQPQHFGDGTRLSIL.

This chain uses TRBV2 with TRBJ2-6; D might be TRBD1 (5 bases). Germline lookup yields CDR1 SNHLY and CDR2 FYNNEI. V was cut by 4 bases and J by 4 bases, with 20 bases left in between. There are 18 residues in the CDR3. Here the CDR3 DNA reads TGTGCCAGCAGTGCCGACAGACAAATGCCTCTGGGGGCCAACGTCCTGACTTTC. This codes for CASSADRQMPLGANVLTF.

This clone appeared a single time. This rearrangement joins TRBV21-1 to TRBJ2-1; the table's D call TRBD2 went unverified against the DNA. TRBV21-1 is a pseudogene locus. The CDR3 runs 21 residues. Here the CDR3 DNA reads TGTGCCAGCAGCAAACCCAAGGTGACAGGGGCTAGCGGGAGCAGAGGGAATGAGCAGTTCTTC. This gives the protein CASSKPKVTGASGSRGNEQFF.

The chain employs TRBV19 and TRBJ1-5; unclear D gene. With 0 bases removed from V and 0 bases from J, the gap between germline ends came to 6 bases. CDR1 is LNHDA, CDR2 SQIVND, per germline (reference sequence). The CDR3 is 15 residues long. CDR3 residues: CASSIEDYSNQPQHF. CDR3 DNA sequence: TGTGCCAGTAGTATAGAAGATTATAGCAATCAGCCCCAGCATTTT.

The chain is built from TRBV5-1 and TRBJ2-7, with 8 bases aligning to TRBD2. The trim removed 0 bases at V and 5 bases at J, leaving 4 bases unmatched. Germline values: CDR1 SGHRS, CDR2 YFSETQ. The length of the CDR3 is 14 residues. The DNA for the CDR3 is TGCGCCAGCAGCTTGGGAGGGACTAGGAACGAGCAGTACTTC. It encodes CASSLGGTRNEQYF.

The CDR3 region is CASSEGTSVETQYF. The CDR3 nucleotides read TGTGCCAGCAGTGAAGGGACTAGCGTGGAGACCCAGTACTTC. The chain links TRBV2 to TRBJ2-5, with TRBD2 identical over 9 bases. There are 14 residues in the CDR3. The V gene's germline CDR1 is SNHLY and CDR2 FYNNEI. Trimming at V came to 1 base and at J to 5 bases, leaving 2 bases not matched to a gene.

This clone was picked up one time. J is TRBJ2-1 and V is TRBV5-8; TRBD1 or TRBD2 may be the D gene (5 bases each). V lost 4 bases and J lost 7, with 21 bases in between. Germline V gene data show CDR1 as SGHTS and CDR2 as YDEGEE. This CDR3 is 16 amino acids long. In nucleotides, the CDR3 is TGTGCCAGCAGCCTCCCCCCGCGGGCAGGGCTGAATGAGCAGTTCTTC. Its translation is CASSLPPRAGLNEQFF.

This clone has a single count. The CDR3 reads CASRRQGADTQYF. The CDR3 nucleotides are TGTGCCAGCAGACGCCAGGGGGCGGATACGCAGTATTTT. The V gene is TRBV7-9, the J gene TRBJ2-3, with 8 nucleotides matching TRBD1. The germline gives CDR1 SEHNR, CDR2 FQNEAQ (reference sequence). J was trimmed by 6 bases and V by 6 bases; bases with no gene match: 5. CDR3 length: 13 amino acids. Drawing the rest from reference TRBV7-9 and TRBJ2-3, the complete variable domain is DTGVSQNPRHKITKRGQNVTFRCDPISEHNRLYWYRQTLGQGPEFLTYFQNEAQLEKSRLLSDRFSAERPKGSFSTLEIQRTEQGDSAMYLCASRRQGADTQYFGPGTRLTVL.

The rearrangement joins TRBV29-1 to TRBJ2-7; 7 bases line up with TRBD1. Per germline, CDR1 SQVTM and CDR2 ANQGSEA. Germline trimming cut 6 bases from V and 2 bases from J; bases unmatched to any gene: 7. The CDR3 loop spans 13 amino acids. CDR3 loop: CSVQTGSTYEQYF. The CDR3 DNA reads TGCAGCGTCCAGACAGGGTCCACCTACGAGCAGTACTTC.

The chain recombines TRBV6-5 with TRBJ1-5, with D possibly TRBD1 on 5 matching bases. The CDR3 has 14 residues. Germline V gives CDR1 MNHEY, CDR2 SVGAGI. Trimming pared 5 bases from V and 6 bases from J, leaving 14 bases between. The CDR3 region has the DNA TGTGCCAGCAGTCAGGACATTATAGCTCAGCCCCAGCATTTT. Translated, it gives CASSQDIIAQPQHF.

This chain joins TRBV10-3 and TRBJ2-3; the D gene is possibly TRBD2 (7 bases). Germline-derived CDR1 and CDR2 are ENHRY and SYGVKD. The CDR3 length is 18 residues. Trimming pared 0 bases from V and 2 bases from J, leaving 18 bases between. The DNA of the CDR3 is TGTGCCATCAGTGAGTCGGACTTCGCCCGGGGGGCCACAGATACGCAGTATTTT. Translated, it gives CAISESDFARGATDTQYF.

The CDR3 nucleotides read TGCGCCAGCAGCCAAGTGGGTGGCAGGGGGTACGAGCAGTACTTC. It specifies CASSQVGGRGYEQYF. The chain is built from TRBV4-1 and TRBJ2-7, with 7 positions matching TRBD1. Trimming at V came to 1 base and at J to 4 bases, leaving 7 bases not matched to a gene. This CDR3 spans 15 amino acids. Germline V gene data show CDR1 as MGHRA and CDR2 as YSYEKL.

J is TRBJ2-6 and V is TRBV27; D is unresolved. V was trimmed by 2 bases and J by 0 bases, leaving 5 bases between them. There are 15 residues in the CDR3. Germline lookup yields CDR1 MNHEY and CDR2 SMNVEV (reference sequence). The CDR3 spells CASSLGVSGANVLTF. The CDR3 DNA sequence: TGTGCCAGCAGTTTAGGGGTCTCTGGGGCCAACGTCCTGACTTTC.

The rearrangement uses TRBV4-2 and TRBJ2-2; D not certain. CDR3 length: 15 amino acids. Germline V CDR1 and CDR2: LGHNA, YNFKEQ. The V end was cut by 4 bases, the J end by 2 bases, with 11 bases between. Here the CDR3 reads CASSPSTLNTGELFF. CDR3 sequence (DNA): TGTGCCAGCAGCCCCTCGACACTCAACACCGGGGAGCTGTTTTTT.

The genes are TRBV27 and TRBJ2-3, with a weak D call TRBD2 (6 bases). In germline, CDR1 is MNHEY, CDR2 SMNVEV (reference sequence). CDR3 length: 15 residues. Trimming took off 7 bases at V and 3 bases at J, with 17 bases between the two ends. The CDR3 is CASTQEAGPTDTQYF. CDR3 coding DNA: TGTGCCAGCACCCAGGAGGCGGGGCCGACAGATACGCAGTATTTT.